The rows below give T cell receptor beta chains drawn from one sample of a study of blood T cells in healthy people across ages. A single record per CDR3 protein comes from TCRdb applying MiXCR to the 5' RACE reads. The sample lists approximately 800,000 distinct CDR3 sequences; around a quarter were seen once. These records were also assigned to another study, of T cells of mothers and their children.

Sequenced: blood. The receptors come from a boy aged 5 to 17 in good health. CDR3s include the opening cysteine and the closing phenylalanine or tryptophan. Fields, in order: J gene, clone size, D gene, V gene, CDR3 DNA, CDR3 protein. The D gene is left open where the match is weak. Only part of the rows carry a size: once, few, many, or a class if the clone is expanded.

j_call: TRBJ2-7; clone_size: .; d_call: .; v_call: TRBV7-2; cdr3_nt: TGTGCCAGCAGCCAATTTGGACAGATCGCCTACGAGCAGTACTTC; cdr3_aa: CASSQFGQIAYEQYF
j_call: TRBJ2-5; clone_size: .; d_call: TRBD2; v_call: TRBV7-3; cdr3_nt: TGTGCCAGCAGCTCGGGAGCGGGGGGGGGACAAGAGACCCAGTACTTC; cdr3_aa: CASSSGAGGGQETQYF
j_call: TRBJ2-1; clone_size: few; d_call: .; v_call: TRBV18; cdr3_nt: TGTGCCAGCTCATTGCCCCGCAATGAGCAGTTCTTC; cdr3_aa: CASSLPRNEQFF
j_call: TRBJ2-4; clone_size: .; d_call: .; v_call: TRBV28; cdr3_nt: TGTGCCAGCAGCTCCCCAAGGGGGGCCAAAAACATTCAGTACTTC; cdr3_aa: CASSSPRGAKNIQYF
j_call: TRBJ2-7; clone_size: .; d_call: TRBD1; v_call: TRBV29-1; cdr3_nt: TGCAGCGTCAACCTTCCGGGACAGGGCTTTTCGAACGAGCAGTACTTC; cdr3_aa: CSVNLPGQGFSNEQYF
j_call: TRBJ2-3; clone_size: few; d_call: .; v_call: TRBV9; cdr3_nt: TGTGCCAGCAGCGTAGACAAGGGCCCAGATACGCAGTATTTT; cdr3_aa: CASSVDKGPDTQYF
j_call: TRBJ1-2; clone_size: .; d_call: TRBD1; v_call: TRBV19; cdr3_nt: TGTGCCAGCGGACAGGGGGCGTCTGGCTACACCTTC; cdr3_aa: CASGQGASGYTF
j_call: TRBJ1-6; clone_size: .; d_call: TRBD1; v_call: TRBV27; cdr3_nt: TGTGCCAGCAGGGGACAGAGGAATTCACCCCTCCACTTT; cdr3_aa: CASRGQRNSPLHF
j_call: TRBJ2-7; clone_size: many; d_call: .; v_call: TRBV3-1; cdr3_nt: TGTGCCAGCAGCCCACCGGCGGGGTACGAGCAGTACTTC; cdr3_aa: CASSPPAGYEQYF
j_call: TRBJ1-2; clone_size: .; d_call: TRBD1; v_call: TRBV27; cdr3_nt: TGTGCCAGCAGTTTAGGGCAGGGGGCTGGCTACACCTTC; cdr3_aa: CASSLGQGAGYTF
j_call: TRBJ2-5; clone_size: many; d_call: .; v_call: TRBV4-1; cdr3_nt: TGCGCCAGCAGCCAAGACAGGGGCCCCCAAGAGACCCAGTACTTC; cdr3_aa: CASSQDRGPQETQYF
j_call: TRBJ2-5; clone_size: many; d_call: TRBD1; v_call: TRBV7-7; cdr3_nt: TGTGCTAGCAGGAGACAGGGGCAAGAGACCCAGTACTTC; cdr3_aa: CASRRQGQETQYF
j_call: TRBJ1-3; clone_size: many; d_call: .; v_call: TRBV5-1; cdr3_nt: TGCGCCAGCAGCTTCGACGGAAACACCATATATTTT; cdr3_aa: CASSFDGNTIYF
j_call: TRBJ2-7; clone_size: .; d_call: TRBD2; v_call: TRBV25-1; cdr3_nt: TGTGCCAGCAGTGACCGAGCGGGCGGGAGCTCCTACGAGCAGTACTTC; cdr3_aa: CASSDRAGGSSYEQYF
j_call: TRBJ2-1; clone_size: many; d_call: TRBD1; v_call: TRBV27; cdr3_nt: TGTGCCAGCAGTTTAGCCGGACAGGGTGACAATGAGCAGTTCTTC; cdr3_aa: CASSLAGQGDNEQFF
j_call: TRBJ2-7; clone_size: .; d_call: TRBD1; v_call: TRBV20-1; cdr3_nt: TGCAGTGCTAGACGCTGGCTGGGGACAGCATCCTACGAGCAGTACTTC; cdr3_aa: CSARRWLGTASYEQYF
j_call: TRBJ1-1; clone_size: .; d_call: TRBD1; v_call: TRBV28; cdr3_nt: TGTGCCAGCAGTTTATGGAACGACAGGGGGATGAACACTGAAGCTTTCTTT; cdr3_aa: CASSLWNDRGMNTEAFF
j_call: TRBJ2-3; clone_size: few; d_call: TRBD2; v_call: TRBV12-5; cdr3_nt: TGTGCTAGTGGTTTGATACCGGGGACTAGCGGGAGGCCCAGCACAGATACGCAGTATTTT; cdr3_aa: CASGLIPGTSGRPSTDTQYF
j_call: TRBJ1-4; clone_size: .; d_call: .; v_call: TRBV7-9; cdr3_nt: TGTGCCAGCAGCCCACGAGTGACAGGCTCAACTAATGAAAAACTGTTTTTT; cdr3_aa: CASSPRVTGSTNEKLFF
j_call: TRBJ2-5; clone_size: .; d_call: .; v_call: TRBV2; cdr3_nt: TGTGCCGGCTACGATGAACTGGCCCAGTACTTC; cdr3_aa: CAGYDELAQYF
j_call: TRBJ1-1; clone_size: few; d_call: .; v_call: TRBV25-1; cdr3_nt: TGTGCCAGCAGTGACCACCCCCGGTCGGACACTGAAGCTTTCTTT; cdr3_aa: CASSDHPRSDTEAFF
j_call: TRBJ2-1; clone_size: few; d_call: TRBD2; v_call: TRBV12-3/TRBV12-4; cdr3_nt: TGTGCCAGCAGCGAACTAGCGGGAGTTGCTGAGCAGTTCTTC; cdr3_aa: CASSELAGVAEQFF
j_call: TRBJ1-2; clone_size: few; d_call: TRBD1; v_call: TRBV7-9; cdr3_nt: TGTGCCAGCAGCGATACAGGGGAAGGGGATGGCTACACCTTC; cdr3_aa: CASSDTGEGDGYTF
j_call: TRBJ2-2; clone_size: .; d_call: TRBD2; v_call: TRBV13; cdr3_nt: TGTGCCAGCAGCGTGACTAGCGGGGGGGCCCACACCGGGGAGCTGTTTTTT; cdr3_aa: CASSVTSGGAHTGELFF
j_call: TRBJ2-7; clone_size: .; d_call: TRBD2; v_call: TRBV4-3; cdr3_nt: TGCGCCAGCAGCCAAGATCCGGCGGGAGTTCCCCACGAGCAGTACTTC; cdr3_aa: CASSQDPAGVPHEQYF
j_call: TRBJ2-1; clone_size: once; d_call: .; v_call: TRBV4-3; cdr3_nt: TGCGCCAGCAGCCAAGTGGCTTTAGGAAACAATGAGCAGTTCTTC; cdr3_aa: CASSQVALGNNEQFF
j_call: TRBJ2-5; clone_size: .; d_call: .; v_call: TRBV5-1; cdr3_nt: TGCGCCAGCAGCTCCGGGGGTCCCGAGGCCTACGAGCGGTACTTC; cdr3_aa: CASSSGGPEAYERYF
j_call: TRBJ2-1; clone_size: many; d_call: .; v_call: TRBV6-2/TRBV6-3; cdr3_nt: TGTGCCAGCAGTATCGGGGCGTCCCTCTACAATGAGCAGTTCTTC; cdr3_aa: CASSIGASLYNEQFF
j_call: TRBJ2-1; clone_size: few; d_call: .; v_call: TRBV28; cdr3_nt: TGTGCCAGCAGCTCTCAGGGGGAGCAGTTCTTC; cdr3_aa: CASSSQGEQFF
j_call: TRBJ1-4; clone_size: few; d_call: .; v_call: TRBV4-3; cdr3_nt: TGCGCCAGCAGCCAAGAACCGGCAACTAATGAAAAACTGTTTTTT; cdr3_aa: CASSQEPATNEKLFF
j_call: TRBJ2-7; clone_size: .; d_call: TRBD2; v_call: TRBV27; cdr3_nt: TGTGCCAGCAGGCTAGCGGGGGGTTACTTC; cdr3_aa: CASRLAGGYF
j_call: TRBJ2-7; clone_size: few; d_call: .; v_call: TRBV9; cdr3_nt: TGTGCCAGCAGCGACGGCTTGGACACGAACTCCTACGAGCAGTACTTC; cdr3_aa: CASSDGLDTNSYEQYF
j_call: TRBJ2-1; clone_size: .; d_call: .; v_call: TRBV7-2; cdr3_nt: TGTGCCAGCAGCTGGGACCTTGGGGGGGCCGGGAATGAGCAGTTCTTC; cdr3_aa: CASSWDLGGAGNEQFF
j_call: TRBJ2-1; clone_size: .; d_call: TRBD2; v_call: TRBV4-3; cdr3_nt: TGCGCCAGCAGCCAGGACTCTAGCGGGTTCAATGAGCAGTTCTTC; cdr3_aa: CASSQDSSGFNEQFF
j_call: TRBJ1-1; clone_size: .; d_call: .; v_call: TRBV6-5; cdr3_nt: TGTGCCAGCAGTCGAGGGCTGGCGGGTACTAAAGCTTTCTTT; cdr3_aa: CASSRGLAGTKAFF